This TCR beta chain appears in the sequencing data of a study of blood T cell repertoires in COVID-19. On the study more broadly: Material from acute and convalescent COVID-19 was sourced from the United States, Italy and Spain. Sources were T cells, B-cell-depleted T cells, or PBMCs; the material itself was cDNA or gDNA.

Trimming cost V 5 bases and J 3 bases; bases outside gene matches: 10. Germline CDR1 is LGHNT and CDR2 is FRNRAP. The CDR3 runs 16 residues. Produced via immunoSEQ multiplex PCR; TCRdb's table is partial and in-frame only. The sample records approximately 230,000 clones, over 80% being singletons. Cohorts were assigned according to the clinical history that participants reported. Two consecutive negative NP/OP PCR tests, clearance, or resolved symptoms defined Cohort 3 recovery. This clone has a handful of counts. The sequence was collected from a young woman who had recovered from COVID-19. The rearrangement joins TRBV12-5 to TRBJ2-7, with TRBD1 identical over 10 bases. The sample was PBMCs or T cells enriched from blood (not recorded which). The CDR3 sequence: CASGQIPGTGVYEQYF. The CDR3 DNA follows: TGTGCTAGTGGTCAGATACCCGGGACAGGGGTCTACGAGCAGTACTTC.